This T cell receptor beta chain was profiled in a study of neurological immune-mediated disorders. The CDR3 sequence is 12 residues long. Trimming shortened V by 6 bases and J by 4 bases, and 9 bases separated the two germline ends. The cDNA was synthesized by means of template-switch 5'RACE, which was carried out with 10-nucleotide random UMIs. MiXCR was run by TCRdb on the 5' RACE reads, yielding one entry per CDR3 protein. This sample yields 49,000 or so distinct CDR3 sequences, of which roughly 4% are seen a single time; around 5% belongs to the top ten. There are many counts of this clonotype. The sample comprised PBMCs. The clonotype comes from a woman aged 55-69 years with multiple sclerosis. This chain uses TRBV12-3 or TRBV12-4 with TRBJ1-2, with D unresolved. The chain's CDR3 is CASSLQGYGYTF. CDR3 in DNA: TGTGCCAGCAGCCTCCAAGGCTATGGCTACACCTTC.